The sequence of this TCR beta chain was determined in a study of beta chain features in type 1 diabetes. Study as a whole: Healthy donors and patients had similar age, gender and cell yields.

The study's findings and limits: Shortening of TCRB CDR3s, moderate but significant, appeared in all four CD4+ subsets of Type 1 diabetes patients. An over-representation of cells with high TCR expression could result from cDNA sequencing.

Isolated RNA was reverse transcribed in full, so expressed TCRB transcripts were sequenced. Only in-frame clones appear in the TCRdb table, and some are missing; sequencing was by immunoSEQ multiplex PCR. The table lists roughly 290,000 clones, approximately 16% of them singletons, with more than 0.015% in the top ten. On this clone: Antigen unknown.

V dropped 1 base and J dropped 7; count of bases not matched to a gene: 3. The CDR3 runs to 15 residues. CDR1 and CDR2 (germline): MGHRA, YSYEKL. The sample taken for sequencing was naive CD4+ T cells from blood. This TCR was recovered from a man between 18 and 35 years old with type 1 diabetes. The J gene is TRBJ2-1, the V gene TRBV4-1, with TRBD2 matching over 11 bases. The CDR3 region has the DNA TGCGCCAGCAGCCAAGCTAGCGGGGGGTGGAATGAGCAGTTCTTC. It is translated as CASSQASGGWNEQFF.